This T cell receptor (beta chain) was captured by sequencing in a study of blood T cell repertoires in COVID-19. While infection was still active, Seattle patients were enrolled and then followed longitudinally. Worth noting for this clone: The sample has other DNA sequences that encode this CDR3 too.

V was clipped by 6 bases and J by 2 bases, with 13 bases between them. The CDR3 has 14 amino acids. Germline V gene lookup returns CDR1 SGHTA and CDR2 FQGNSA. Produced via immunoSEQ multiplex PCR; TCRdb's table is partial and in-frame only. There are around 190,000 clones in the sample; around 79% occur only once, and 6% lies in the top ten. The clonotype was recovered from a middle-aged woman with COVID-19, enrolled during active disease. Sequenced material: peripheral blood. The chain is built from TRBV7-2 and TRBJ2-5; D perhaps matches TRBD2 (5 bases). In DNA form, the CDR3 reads TGTGCCAGCAGTAGGAGGTGGGGACAAGAGACCCAGTACTTC. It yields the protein CASSRRWGQETQYF.